The clone carrying this T cell receptor beta chain was detected only a few times. Making the TCR beta libraries involved quantitative 5'-RACE with molecular barcodes. TCRdb itself ran the 5' RACE reads through MiXCR, one entry per CDR3 protein. The sample comprises a few hundred thousand distinct CDR3 sequences, more than 20% of which are singletons, and approximately 14% rests with the top ten. These data originate in a study of CD8 T cells in ankylosing spondylitis. The source is a male donor with ankylosing spondylitis or in good health (not recorded which). Sequencing was done on a sample of blood, either unsorted or a sorted T cell fraction (not recorded which).

This chain's CDR3 is CAGTGTGELFF. As DNA, the CDR3 is TGTGCCGGCACGGGGACCGGGGAGCTGTTTTTT. The V call is TRBV30, the J call TRBJ2-2, with D perhaps matching TRBD2 (5 bases). Trimming cost V 8 bases and J 5 bases, with 9 bases left between them. Per germline, CDR1 GTSNPN and CDR2 SVGIG (reference sequence). This CDR3 has 11 amino acids.